This paragraph reports one T cell receptor (beta chain). The junction had 3 bases not matched to a gene; V was cut back by 5 bases and J by 2 bases. Germline CDR1 and CDR2: LGHDT and YNNKEL (reference sequence). The CDR3 has 14 residues. In the original analysis: Counts of nucleated cells, estimated from reference gene primer amplification, were obtained. Assay used: immunoSEQ multiplex PCR; TCRdb lists only in-frame clones, some missing. The V and J calls and clone size were taken over from that table, and D and trimming were inferred from the DNA. The sample shows 350,000 to 400,000 clones, approximately 86% of them seen only once. This entry belongs to a study of blood T cell repertoires in COVID-19. About the study: Sites in the United States, Italy and Spain provided acute and convalescent COVID-19 samples. Sources were T cells, B-cell-depleted T cells, or PBMCs; the material itself was cDNA or gDNA.

The sequencing input was peripheral blood. The V gene is TRBV3-1 (or the pseudogene TRBV3-2), the J gene TRBJ2-3; TRBD2 matches 8 bases. The TCR sequence derives from a woman aged 55-70 years with COVID-19, enrolled during active disease. The CDR3 DNA reads TGTGCCAGCAGCTTAGCGGGATACACAGATACGCAGTATTTT. Amino acids: CASSLAGYTDTQYF.